The present T cell receptor beta chain was sequenced within a study of control samples from healthy donors and cancer patients. The assay was immunoSEQ multiplex PCR, and TCRdb's table has in-frame clones only and misses some. The profile shows 150,000 to 200,000 clones, about 90% of them singletons. This clone was observed a handful of times. With 5 bases clipped from V and 5 bases from J, the junction kept 12 bases outside the gene matches. The CDR3 extends over 16 amino acids. Germline assignment: CDR1 MNHEY and CDR2 SVGEGT. This TCR was sampled from a woman aged 45-65 years in good health. The chain combines TRBV6-2 or TRBV6-3 with TRBJ2-7; TRBD2 agrees at 10 bases. Sequencing was done on a sample of blood. CDR3 amino acids: CASSTGLAEKFHEQYF. The CDR3 DNA is TGTGCCAGCAGTACCGGACTAGCGGAAAAATTCCACGAGCAGTACTTC.